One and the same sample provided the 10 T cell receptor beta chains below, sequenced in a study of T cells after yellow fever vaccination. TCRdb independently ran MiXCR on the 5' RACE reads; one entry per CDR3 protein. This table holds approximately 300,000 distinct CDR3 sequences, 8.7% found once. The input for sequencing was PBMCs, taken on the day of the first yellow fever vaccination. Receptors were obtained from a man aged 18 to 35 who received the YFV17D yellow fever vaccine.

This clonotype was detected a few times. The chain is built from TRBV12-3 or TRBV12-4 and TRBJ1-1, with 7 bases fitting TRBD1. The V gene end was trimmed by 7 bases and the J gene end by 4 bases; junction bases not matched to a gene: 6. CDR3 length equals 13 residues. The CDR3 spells CASTSQGFTEAFF. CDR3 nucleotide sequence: TGTGCCAGCACCTCACAGGGGTTCACTGAAGCTTTCTTT.

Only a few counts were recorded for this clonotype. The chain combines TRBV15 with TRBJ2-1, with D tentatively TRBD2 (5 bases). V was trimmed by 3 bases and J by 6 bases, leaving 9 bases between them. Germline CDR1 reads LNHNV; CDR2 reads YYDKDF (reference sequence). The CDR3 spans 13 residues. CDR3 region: CATSSNRGNEQFF. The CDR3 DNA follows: TGTGCCACCAGCAGTAATCGGGGCAATGAGCAGTTCTTC.

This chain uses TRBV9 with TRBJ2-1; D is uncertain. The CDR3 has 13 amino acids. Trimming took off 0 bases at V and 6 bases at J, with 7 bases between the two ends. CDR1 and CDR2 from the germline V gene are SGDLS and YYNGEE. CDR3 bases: TGTGCCAGCAGCGTAGGCCCGGGCAATGAGCAGTTCTTC. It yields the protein CASSVGPGNEQFF.

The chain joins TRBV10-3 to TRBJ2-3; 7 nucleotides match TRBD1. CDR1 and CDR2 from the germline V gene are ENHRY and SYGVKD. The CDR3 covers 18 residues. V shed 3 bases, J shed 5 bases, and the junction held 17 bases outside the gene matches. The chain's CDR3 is CAISDPGVRQGIRDTQYF. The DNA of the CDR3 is TGTGCCATCAGTGATCCTGGCGTGCGACAGGGAATTAGAGATACGCAGTATTTT.

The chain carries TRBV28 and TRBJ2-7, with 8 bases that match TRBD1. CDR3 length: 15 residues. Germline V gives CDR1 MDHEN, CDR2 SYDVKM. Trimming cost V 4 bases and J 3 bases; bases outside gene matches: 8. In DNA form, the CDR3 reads TGTGCCAGCAGTTCCCCCGGGACAGGAAACTACGAGCAGTACGTC. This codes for CASSSPGTGNYEQYV.

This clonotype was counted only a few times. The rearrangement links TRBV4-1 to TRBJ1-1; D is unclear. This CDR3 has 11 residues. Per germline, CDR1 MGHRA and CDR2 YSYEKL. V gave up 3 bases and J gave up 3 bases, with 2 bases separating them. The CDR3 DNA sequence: TGCGCCAGCAGCCATTACACTGAAGCTTTCTTT. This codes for CASSHYTEAFF.

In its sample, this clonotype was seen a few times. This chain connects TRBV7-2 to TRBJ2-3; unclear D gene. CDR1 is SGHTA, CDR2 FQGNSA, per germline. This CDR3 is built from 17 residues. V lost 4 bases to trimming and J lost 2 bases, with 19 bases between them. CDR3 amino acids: CASSSKRQALITDTQYF. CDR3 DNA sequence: TGTGCCAGCAGCTCAAAAAGACAAGCGTTAATCACAGATACGCAGTATTTT.

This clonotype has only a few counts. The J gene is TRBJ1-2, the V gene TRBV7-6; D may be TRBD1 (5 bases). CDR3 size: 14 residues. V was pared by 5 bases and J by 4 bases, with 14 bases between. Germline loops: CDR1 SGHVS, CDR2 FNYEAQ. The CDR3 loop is CASSPDNGGYGYTF. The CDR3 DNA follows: TGTGCCAGCAGCCCGGACAACGGAGGCTATGGCTACACCTTC. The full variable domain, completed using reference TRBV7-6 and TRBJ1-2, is GAGVSQSPRYKVTKRGQDVALRCDPISGHVSLYWYRQALGQGPEFLTYFNYEAQQDKSGLPNDRFSAERPEGSISTLTIQRTEQRDSAMYRCASSPDNGGYGYTFGSGTRLTVV.

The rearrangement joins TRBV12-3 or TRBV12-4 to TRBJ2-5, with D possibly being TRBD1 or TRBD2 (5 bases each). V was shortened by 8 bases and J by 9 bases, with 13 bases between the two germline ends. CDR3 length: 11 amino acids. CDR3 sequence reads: CASSQGVAQYF. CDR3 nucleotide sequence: TGTGCCAGCTCCCAGGGAGTGGCCCAGTACTTC.

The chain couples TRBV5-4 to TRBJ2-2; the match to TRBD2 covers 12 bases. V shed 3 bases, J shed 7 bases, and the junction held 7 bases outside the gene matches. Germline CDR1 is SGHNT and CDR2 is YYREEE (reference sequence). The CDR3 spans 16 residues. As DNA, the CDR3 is TGTGCCAGCAGCTCCCTAGCGGGGGGGCCGGGCGGGGAGCTGTTTTTT. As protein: CASSSLAGGPGGELFF.